The sequence of this T cell receptor (beta chain) was determined in a study of T cell responses to AZD1222 COVID-19 vaccine. The study, taken as a whole, reports: White British people made up most donors, females outnumbered males, and clonal diversity was possibly underestimated.

With regard to this clone: Its antigen is as yet unknown.

In germline, CDR1 is MGHRA, CDR2 YSYEKL. This CDR3 region has 14 residues. Trimming left V 5 bases short and J 5 bases short, with 13 bases between. Second-dose schedules of about 4 or about 12 weeks were combined. The method was immunoSEQ multiplex PCR; TCRdb's version includes in-frame clones alone and lacks a portion of them. The sample holds some 130,000 clones, 80% to 90% seen once. The chain links TRBV4-1 to TRBJ2-1, with D possibly being TRBD2 (6 bases). This sequence originates from an adult who received the AZD1222 COVID-19 vaccine. The material sequenced was peripheral blood, taken 28 days after the second AZD1222 dose. CDR3 amino acids: CASSVRDFNNEQFF. DNA for the CDR3: TGCGCCAGCAGCGTAAGGGACTTCAACAATGAGCAGTTCTTC.